The rows below give T cell receptor beta chains drawn from one sample of a study of blood T cell repertoires in COVID-19. TCRdb keeps only in-frame clones here, not all; method: immunoSEQ multiplex PCR. The table has over 200,000 clones, approximately 89% seen once. Input material: peripheral blood. These receptors were collected from a woman aged 45-65 years with acute or convalescent COVID-19. CDR3s include the opening cysteine and the closing phenylalanine or tryptophan. A D gene is named only where the DNA matches it firmly. Clone sizes are given selectively: once, few, many, or a class where the clone is expanded.

TRBJ2-1,16,TRBV11-1,few,.,CASSFRQGPHGNEQFF,TGTGCCAGCAGCTTCAGGCAGGGGCCCCACGGCAATGAGCAGTTCTTC
TRBJ2-7,13,TRBV5-1,.,TRBD1,CASSWDSRYEQYF,TGCGCCAGCAGCTGGGACAGTCGGTACGAGCAGTACTTC
TRBJ1-5,18,TRBV18,.,TRBD1,CASSPPRGQGAINQPQHF,TGTGCCAGCTCACCCCCCCGGGGACAGGGGGCAATTAATCAGCCCCAGCATTTT
TRBJ1-6,16,TRBV4-2,.,.,CASSQSGGRGNSPLHF,TGTGCCAGCAGCCAATCGGGGGGCCGGGGTAATTCACCCCTCCACTTT
TRBJ1-4,16,TRBV4-1,.,TRBD1,CASSPVPGTGVGKLFF,TGCGCCAGCAGCCCAGTTCCCGGGACAGGGGTCGGAAAACTGTTTTTT
TRBJ2-1,16,TRBV4-2,.,TRBD2,CASSHTSGSLYNEQFF,TGTGCCAGCAGCCACACTAGCGGGAGTCTCTACAATGAGCAGTTCTTC
TRBJ1-1,14,TRBV5-5,.,TRBD1,CASDTGVKNTEAFF,TGTGCCAGCGACACAGGGGTCAAGAACACTGAAGCTTTCTTT
TRBJ1-4,14,TRBV5-8,.,.,CASSFQGFNEKLFF,TGTGCCAGCAGCTTCCAGGGGTTTAATGAAAAACTGTTTTTT
TRBJ2-1,15,TRBV6-6,.,TRBD2,CASRSSGSSYNEQFF,TGTGCCAGCAGAAGTAGCGGGAGCTCCTACAATGAGCAGTTCTTC
TRBJ1-2,16,TRBV27,.,.,CASSSRTGTRISGYTF,TGTGCCAGCAGTTCACGGACCGGGACACGGATCTCCGGCTACACCTTC
TRBJ1-6,15,TRBV7-2,.,.,CASRGQSSYNSPLHF,TGTGCCAGCAGGGGGCAGAGCTCCTATAATTCACCCCTCCACTTT
TRBJ2-7,14,TRBV4-1,.,TRBD2,CASSQVLAGYEQYF,TGCGCCAGCAGCCAAGTCCTAGCGGGGTACGAGCAGTACTTC
TRBJ1-6,15,TRBV5-4,.,TRBD1,CASSGGQGNNSPLHF,TGTGCCAGCAGCGGGGGACAGGGAAATAATTCACCCCTCCACTTT
TRBJ2-1,18,TRBV18,.,TRBD2,CASSYLTGLAGGSNEQFF,TGTGCCAGCTCCTACCTTACCGGACTAGCGGGAGGGAGCAATGAGCAGTTCTTC
TRBJ2-7,15,TRBV27,.,TRBD1,CASSLTPQGAREQYF,TGTGCCAGCAGTTTAACTCCCCAGGGGGCTCGGGAGCAGTACTTC
TRBJ2-7,14,TRBV18,few,.,CASSTGLTSYEQYF,TGTGCCAGCTCAACGGGACTCACCTCTTACGAGCAGTACTTC
TRBJ2-1,15,TRBV9,.,TRBD1,CASSLRTGEVDEQFF,TGTGCCAGCAGCCTACGGACAGGGGAGGTTGATGAGCAGTTCTTC
TRBJ1-2,15,TRBV5-8,.,TRBD1,CASSLPGQPNYGYTF,TGTGCCAGCAGCTTACCGGGACAGCCGAACTATGGCTACACCTTC
TRBJ1-2,15,TRBV30,.,TRBD1,CAWSDSPGQAYGYTF,TGTGCCTGGAGTGATTCTCCGGGACAGGCATATGGCTACACCTTC
TRBJ2-7,17,TRBV9,.,TRBD1,CASSVGAAGGITREQYF,TGTGCCAGCAGCGTAGGGGCGGCAGGGGGCATCACGAGGGAGCAGTACTTC
TRBJ2-7,15,TRBV29-1,.,TRBD1,CSVGNRGLSSYEQYF,TGCAGCGTCGGAAACAGGGGGTTGAGCTCCTACGAGCAGTACTTC
TRBJ2-7,14,TRBV27,.,.,CASSLSVTGYEQYF,TGTGCCAGCAGTTTATCCGTGACAGGCTACGAGCAGTACTTC